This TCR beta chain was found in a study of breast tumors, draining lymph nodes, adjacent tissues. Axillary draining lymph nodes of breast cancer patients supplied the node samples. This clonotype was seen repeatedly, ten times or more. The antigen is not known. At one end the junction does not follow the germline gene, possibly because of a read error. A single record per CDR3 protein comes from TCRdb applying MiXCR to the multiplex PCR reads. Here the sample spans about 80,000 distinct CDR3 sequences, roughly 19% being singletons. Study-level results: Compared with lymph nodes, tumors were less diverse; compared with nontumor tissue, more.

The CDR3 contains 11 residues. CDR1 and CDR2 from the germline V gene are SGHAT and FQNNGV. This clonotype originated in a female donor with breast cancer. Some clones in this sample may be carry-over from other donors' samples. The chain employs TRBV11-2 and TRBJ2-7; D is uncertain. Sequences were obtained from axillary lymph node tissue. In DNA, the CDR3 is TGTGCCAGCAGCCAGACGGACCCCCCGCGCTTC. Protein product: CASSQTDPPRF.